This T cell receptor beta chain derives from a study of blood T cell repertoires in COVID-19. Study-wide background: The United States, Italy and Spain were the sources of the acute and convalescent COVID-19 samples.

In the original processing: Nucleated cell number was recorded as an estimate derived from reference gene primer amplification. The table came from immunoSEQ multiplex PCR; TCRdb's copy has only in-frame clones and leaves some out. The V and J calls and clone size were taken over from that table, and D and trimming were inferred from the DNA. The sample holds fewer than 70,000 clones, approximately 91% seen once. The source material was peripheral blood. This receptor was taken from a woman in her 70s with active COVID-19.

The CDR3 region is CASSQIRGAESSGNTIYF. The CDR3 DNA is TGTGCCAGCAGCCAAATACGGGGGGCAGAGAGCTCTGGAAACACCATATATTTT. V is TRBV3-1 (or the pseudogene TRBV3-2) and J is TRBJ1-3, with D perhaps matching TRBD1 (6 bases). The CDR3 runs to 18 residues. Germline CDR1 and CDR2: LGHDT and YNNKEL (reference sequence). The germline V and J ends were trimmed by 2 bases and 0 bases, with 17 bases remaining between them.